This TCR beta chain was sequenced during a study of blood T cell repertoires in COVID-19. This clone was detected only a few times. The CDR3 runs to 15 residues. V was trimmed by 4 bases and J by 4 bases, leaving 14 bases between them. CDR1 is SGHVS and CDR2 is FQNEAQ in the germline V gene. The participants were between roughly 18 and 89 years old and came from some 23 US areas. Allocation to cohorts depended on clinical history reported by the participants. Two negative PCRs, clearance, or symptom resolution characterized the recovered Cohort 3 donors. How the authors handled the data: It was from reference gene primer amplification that nucleated cell counts were estimated. Produced via immunoSEQ multiplex PCR; TCRdb's table is partial and in-frame only. V, J and clone size are those of that table, while D and trimming were read from the DNA. The top ten clones hold 2% to 2.5% of a sample with roughly 200,000 clones, around 90% of them seen once.

The TCR comes from a woman between 25 and 40 years old who had recovered from COVID-19. Specimen: PBMCs or T cells enriched from blood (not recorded which). The chain has TRBV7-8 and TRBJ1-3; tentatively, D is TRBD1 (5 bases). CDR3: CASSSGGSKGNTIYF. CDR3 coding DNA: TGTGCCAGCAGCTCTGGGGGGTCGAAAGGAAACACCATATATTTT.